The next 20 T cell receptor beta chains were all read from a single sample in a study of blood T cells in healthy people across ages. PCR was performed a second time for about 6 to 12 cycles using a sample-barcoded 5' primer and a J-beta primer mix. MiXCR was run by TCRdb on the 5' RACE reads, yielding one entry per CDR3 protein. Among 600,000 to 800,000 distinct CDR3 sequences listed, around 52% were seen once. The sequenced sample was blood. These receptors originate from an elderly woman in good health.

The V and J genes are TRBV5-5 and TRBJ2-5; D may be TRBD1 (6 bases). Germline V lookup: CDR1 SGHKS, CDR2 YYEKEE (reference sequence). With 0 bases removed from V and 4 bases from J, the gap between germline ends came to 10 bases. The CDR3 runs to 14 residues. For the CDR3, the DNA is TGTGCCAGCAGCTTGGGACAGGTAGTAGAGACCCAGTACTTC. This gives the protein CASSLGQVVETQYF.

This clonotype has just a few counts. The chain joins TRBV28 to TRBJ1-4; D uncertain. V dropped 6 bases and J dropped 4 bases, with 15 bases sitting between them. CDR3 length: 15 amino acids. Per germline, CDR1 MDHEN and CDR2 SYDVKM. CDR3 in DNA: TGTGCCAGCAGCTCCTGGAGGGCCAATAATGAAAAACTGTTTTTT. Protein: CASSSWRANNEKLFF. The variable domain in full, completed from reference TRBV28 and TRBJ1-4, reads DVKVTQSSRYLVKRTGEKVFLECVQDMDHENMFWYRQDPGLGLRLIYFSYDVKMKEKGDIPEGYSVSREKKERFSLILESASTNQTSMYLCASSSWRANNEKLFFGSGTQLSVL.

This clonotype was detected only a few times. The V gene is TRBV5-1, the J gene TRBJ2-2; D remains unclear. The CDR3 totals 13 residues. Germline assignment: CDR1 SGHRS and CDR2 YFSETQ. Trimming removed 0 bases from V and 7 bases from J, with 7 bases in between. The CDR3 protein is CASSLGAFGELFF. Written as DNA, the CDR3 is TGCGCCAGCAGCTTGGGAGCTTTCGGGGAGCTGTTTTTT.

This clonotype was observed many times. One junction end does not reproduce the germline sequence, and a read error may be involved. V and J are TRBV6-2 or TRBV6-3 and TRBJ2-7, with TRBD2 matching 10 bases. The CDR3 totals 13 residues. The germline V gene has CDR1 MNHEY and CDR2 SVGEGT. The chain's CDR3 is CASSNSGTSVKYF. In nucleotides, the CDR3 is TGTGCCAGCAGTAACTCCGGGACTAGCGTGAAGTACTTC.

The chain employs TRBV7-9 and TRBJ2-5; TRBD2 might be the D (6 bases). The DNA end favors TRBJ2-7, so the J call may be wrong. The CDR3 is 14 amino acids. Germline V gives CDR1 SEHNR, CDR2 FQNEAQ (reference sequence). The CDR3 sequence: CASSPRAGFYEQYF. As DNA, the CDR3 is TGTGCCAGCAGTCCCCGTGCGGGATTCTACGAGCAGTACTTC.

The chain carries TRBV10-3 and TRBJ2-1, with TRBD2 matching over 7 bases. Trimming at V came to 0 bases and at J to 1 base, leaving 9 bases not matched to a gene. CDR1 and CDR2 (germline): ENHRY, SYGVKD. The CDR3 loop spans 18 amino acids. The DNA for the CDR3 is TGTGCCATCAGTGAGTCGATTCCGGCTAGCGGTTCCTACAATGAGCAGTTCTTC. The encoded protein is CAISESIPASGSYNEQFF.

This clonotype has just one count. At one boundary the junction diverges from the germline segment, which might be a read error. This sequence joins TRBV18 and TRBJ2-1; possible D gene TRBD2, 5 bases. Per the germline V gene, CDR1 is KGHSH and CDR2 is LQKENI. This CDR3 is built from 12 residues. The CDR3 loop reads CAGSPMGSEQFF. CDR3 nucleotides: TGCGCCGGCTCACCAATGGGGAGTGAGCAGTTCTTC. Filled out from reference TRBV18 and TRBJ2-1, the complete variable domain reads NAGVMQNPRHLVRRRGQEARLRCSPMKGHSHVYWYRQLPEEGLKFMVYLQKENIIDESGMPKERFSAEFPKEGPSILRIQQVVRGDSAAYFCAGSPMGSEQFFGPGTRLTVL.

The genes are TRBV5-1 and TRBJ1-2; no clear D. Germline CDR1 is SGHRS and CDR2 is YFSETQ. Between the trimmed V and J ends, which lost 2 bases and 2 bases, there was a span of 7 bases. The CDR3 covers 13 residues. CDR3 amino acids: CASSFGENYGYTF. The CDR3 DNA sequence: TGCGCCAGCAGCTTCGGGGAGAACTATGGCTACACCTTC.

This clonotype occurred many times. The chain uses TRBV10-3 and TRBJ2-1; perhaps TRBD1 as D (5 bases). V was trimmed by 11 bases and J by 5 bases, leaving 13 bases between them. This CDR3 spans 12 amino acids. Germline V lookup: CDR1 ENHRY, CDR2 SYGVKD. The CDR3 here is CAQGQNNNEQFF. The CDR3 bases are TGTGCCCAGGGCCAAAATAACAATGAGCAGTTCTTC.

The chain employs TRBV20-1 and TRBJ2-3; 11 nucleotides match TRBD2. The CDR3 extends over 16 amino acids. Unmatched junction bases numbered 4, after V lost 0 bases and J lost 2 bases. Germline V lookup: CDR1 DFQATT, CDR2 SNEGSKA (reference sequence). This CDR3 reads CSARDLAGGPTDTQYF. In nucleotides, the CDR3 is TGCAGTGCTAGAGATCTAGCGGGAGGCCCCACAGATACGCAGTATTTT.

This clonotype was recorded a few times. J is TRBJ2-1 and V is TRBV28; 7 nucleotides match TRBD2. The V and J ends lost 4 bases and 7 bases, in that order; junction bases with no gene match: 16. Germline V gives CDR1 MDHEN, CDR2 SYDVKM. The CDR3 has 17 residues. The CDR3 bases are TGTGCCAGCAGTTCATTGAGGGAGGGAGGGGATTTTAATGAGCAGTTCTTC. This sequence encodes CASSSLREGGDFNEQFF.

The gene calls are TRBV30 and TRBJ2-2, with no clear D. CDR3 length equals 13 residues. V lost 4 bases and J 0 bases, leaving 6 bases between the germline ends. CDR1 is GTSNPN and CDR2 is SVGIG in the germline V gene (reference sequence). The CDR3 DNA reads TGTGCCTGGAAACAGACGAACACCGGGGAGCTGTTTTTT. Amino acid sequence: CAWKQTNTGELFF.

The V and J genes are TRBV15 and TRBJ1-2; no firm D call. CDR3 length: 13 residues. In germline, CDR1 is LNHNV, CDR2 YYDKDF (reference sequence). V lost 1 base, J lost 2 bases, and 5 bases lay in between. CDR3 region: CATSRGVNYGYTF. In DNA form, the CDR3 reads TGTGCCACCAGCAGAGGAGTGAACTATGGCTACACCTTC.

This clonotype showed up just a few times. V gene TRBV29-1 combines with J gene TRBJ2-5; 7 bases align to TRBD2. Germline V gives CDR1 SQVTM, CDR2 ANQGSEA. V lost 3 bases and J lost 11; bases outside the gene matches: 15. The CDR3 totals 14 residues. This CDR3 reads CSVDGGSSAGEQYF. In DNA form, the CDR3 reads TGCAGCGTTGACGGGGGGAGCTCGGCTGGGGAGCAGTACTTC.

J is TRBJ2-2 and V is TRBV25-1; D is possibly TRBD1 (6 bases). The CDR3 is 15 amino acids. Looked up from germline, CDR1 is MGHDK and CDR2 is SYGVNS. V shed 3 bases and J shed 2 bases, with 10 bases lying between them. The CDR3 loop is CASSEEQGNTGELFF. The CDR3 region has the DNA TGTGCCAGCAGTGAGGAACAGGGCAACACCGGGGAGCTGTTTTTT.

In the case of this clonotype: Just one base apart from a much larger clone, this may be a read error. The V gene is TRBV12-3 or TRBV12-4, the J gene TRBJ1-2; TRBD1 is a possible D gene (5 bases). V was cut by 10 bases and J by 6 bases, with 15 bases left in between. The CDR3 has 12 amino acids. The CDR3 sequence: CAIREPVHGYTF. The CDR3 nucleotides read TGTGCCATCAGGGAACCTGTCCATGGCTACACCTTC.

The CDR3 coding sequence is TGCGCCAGCAGCCAAGTTGGACAGGGGTCCTACGAGCAGTACTTC. Translation gives CASSQVGQGSYEQYF. The V call is TRBV4-1, the J call TRBJ2-7, with 9 bases that match TRBD1. Germline CDR1 is MGHRA and CDR2 is YSYEKL. The CDR3 covers 15 residues. V shed 1 base, J shed 1 base, and the junction held 2 bases outside the gene matches.

Details on this clonotype: This may arise from a read error, as a much more abundant clone is one base away. This chain links TRBV7-9 with TRBJ2-5; 7 bases are shared with TRBD2. The junction had 14 bases not matched to a gene; V was cut back by 2 bases and J by 11 bases. Germline CDR1 SEHNR, CDR2 FQNEAQ (reference sequence). The CDR3 runs 15 residues. CDR3 bases: TGTGCCAGCAGCTTAAATAGCGGGCAAGCGAGGGAGCAGTACTTC. This encodes CASSLNSGQAREQYF.

The chain recombines TRBV20-1 with TRBJ2-1; D uncertain. V lost 6 bases and J 6 bases, leaving 24 bases between the germline ends. CDR1 and CDR2 from the germline V gene are DFQATT and SNEGSKA (reference sequence). The CDR3 has 16 amino acids. CDR3 nucleotides: TGCAGTGCCCTCCCCCGCTCAATTTTTCCCGTCAATGAGCAGTTCTTC. Amino acid sequence: CSALPRSIFPVNEQFF.

V and J are TRBV19 and TRBJ2-2, with TRBD2 as a possible D gene (6 bases). Germline V lookup: CDR1 LNHDA, CDR2 SQIVND (reference sequence). Deletions cut 7 bases from V and 0 bases from J, with 15 bases between. CDR3 size: 16 residues. The CDR3 region has the DNA TGTGCCAGTACTTCCGGGAGCGGAGCGAACACCGGGGAGCTGTTTTTT. Translated, it gives CASTSGSGANTGELFF.